Listed here is a single TCR beta chain. What it recognizes is unknown. The data derive from a study of T cell repertoires in cytomegalovirus infection. Study-wide background: Alongside well-studied HLA-B-restricted CMV epitopes, recently identified HLA-C-restricted CMV epitopes were also used. It can be stated that public TCR beta signatures indicated CMV infection as well as a matching HLA type. Study-level results: The ex vivo response showed dominance by HLA-C-restricted CMV-specific TCR beta clonotypes. Summed public TCR beta family frequency identified CMV carriers bearing the relevant HLA.

The V gene's germline CDR1 is SGHNT and CDR2 YENEEA. The CDR3 runs to 16 residues. Trimming removed 4 bases from V and 4 bases from J; junction bases left unmatched: 8. TCRdb re-analysed the reads in MiXCR, keeping a single row per CDR3 protein. The table shows 250,000 to 300,000 distinct CDR3 sequences, with approximately 22% occurring only once. This chain joins TRBV11-3 and TRBJ2-5, with TRBD2 matching over 11 bases. Sample: cultured PBMCs, taken from culture after CMV antigen stimulation. This TCR was recovered from a human donor in good health (CMV status not recorded). Some clones in this sample may be carry-over from other donors' samples. The CDR3 region is CASSSLAGGPGETQYF. The CDR3 bases are TGTGCCAGCAGCTCTTTAGCGGGAGGGCCCGGAGAGACCCAGTACTTC.